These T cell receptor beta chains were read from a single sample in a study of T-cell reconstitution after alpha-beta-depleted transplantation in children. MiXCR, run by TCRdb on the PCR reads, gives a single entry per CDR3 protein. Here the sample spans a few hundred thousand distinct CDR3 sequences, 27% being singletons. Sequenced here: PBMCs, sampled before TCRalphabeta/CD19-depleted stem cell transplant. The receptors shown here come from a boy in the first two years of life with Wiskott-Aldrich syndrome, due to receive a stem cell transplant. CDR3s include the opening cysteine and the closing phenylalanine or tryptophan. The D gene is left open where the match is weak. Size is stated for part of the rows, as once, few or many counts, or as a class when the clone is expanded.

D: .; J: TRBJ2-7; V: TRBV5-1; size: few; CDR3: CASSSEQGLDEQYF; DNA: TGCGCCAGCAGCTCAGAACAGGGTTTGGACGAGCAGTACTTC
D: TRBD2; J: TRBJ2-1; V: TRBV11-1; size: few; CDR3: CASSPGLAGGLYNEQFF; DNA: TGTGCCAGCAGCCCGGGACTAGCGGGAGGGCTTTACAATGAGCAGTTCTTC
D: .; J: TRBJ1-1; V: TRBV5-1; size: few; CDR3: CASSLVGRSWEAFF; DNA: TGCGCCAGCAGCTTGGTTGGCCGCTCATGGGAGGCTTTCTTT
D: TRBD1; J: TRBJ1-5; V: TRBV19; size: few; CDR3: CASTDRGSNQPQHF; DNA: TGTGCCAGTACCGACAGGGGTAGCAATCAGCCCCAGCATTTT
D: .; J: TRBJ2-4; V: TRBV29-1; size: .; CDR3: CSVRLAKNIQYF; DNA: TGCAGCGTGCGGCTAGCCAAAAACATTCAGTACTTC
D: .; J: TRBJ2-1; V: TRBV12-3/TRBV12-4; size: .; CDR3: CASSRQVSPLNEQFF; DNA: TGTGCCAGCAGTCGACAGGTTTCCCCCCTCAATGAGCAGTTCTTC
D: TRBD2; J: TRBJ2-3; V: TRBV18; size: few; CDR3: CASSAGLAGADTQYF; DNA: TGTGCCAGCTCAGCGGGACTAGCGGGAGCAGATACGCAGTATTTT
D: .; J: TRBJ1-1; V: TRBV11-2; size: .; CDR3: CASRYGAGSVNTEAFF; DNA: TGTGCCAGCAGGTACGGTGCAGGGTCCGTGAACACTGAAGCTTTCTTT
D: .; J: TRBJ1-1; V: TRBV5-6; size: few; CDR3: CASSLNRLNTEAFF; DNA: TGTGCCAGCAGCTTGAACAGGTTGAACACTGAAGCTTTCTTT
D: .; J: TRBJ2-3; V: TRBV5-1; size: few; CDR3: CASSRSGPDTQYF; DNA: TGCGCCAGCAGTCGCTCCGGACCAGATACGCAGTATTTT
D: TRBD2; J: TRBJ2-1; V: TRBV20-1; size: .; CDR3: CSATTSGIDNEQFF; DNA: TGCAGTGCTACGACTAGCGGGATCGACAATGAGCAGTTCTTC
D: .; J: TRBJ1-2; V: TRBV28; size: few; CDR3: CASSRPQGGGSGYTF; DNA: TGTGCCAGCAGTCGGCCTCAGGGAGGAGGCTCTGGCTACACCTTC
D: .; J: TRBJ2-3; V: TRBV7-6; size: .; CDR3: CASSSRATDTQYF; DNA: TGTGCCAGCAGCTCCCGGGCCACAGATACGCAGTATTTT
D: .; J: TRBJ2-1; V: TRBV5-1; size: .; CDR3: CASSLPEGGEQFF; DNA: TGCGCCAGCAGCTTGCCCGAGGGCGGTGAGCAGTTCTTC
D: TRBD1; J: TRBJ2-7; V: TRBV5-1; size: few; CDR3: CASSLGRDRAFYEQYF; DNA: TGCGCCAGCAGCTTGGGCCGGGACAGAGCCTTCTACGAGCAGTACTTC
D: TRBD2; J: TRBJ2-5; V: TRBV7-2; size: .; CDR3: CASSPIAGVVETQYF; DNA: TGTGCCAGCAGCCCAATAGCGGGAGTCGTGGAGACCCAGTACTTC
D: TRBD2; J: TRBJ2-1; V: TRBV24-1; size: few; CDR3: CATRSTSGRENNEQFF; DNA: TGTGCCACCAGGTCGACTAGCGGGAGGGAGAACAATGAGCAGTTCTTC
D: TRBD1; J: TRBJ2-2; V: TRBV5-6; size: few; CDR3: CASILQGAAGELFF; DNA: TGTGCCAGCATCCTACAGGGGGCGGCCGGGGAGCTGTTTTTT